Listed below are T cell receptor beta chains from one sample, sequenced in a study of T cell responses to AZD1222 COVID-19 vaccine. Using immunoSEQ multiplex PCR, the repertoire was profiled, and TCRdb retains in-frame clones only, with some absent. The repertoire holds 150,000 to 180,000 clones, with roughly nine tenths as singletons. This sample comprised peripheral blood, obtained on day 0 of MenACWY control vaccination. The receptors were sampled from an adult in good health. Each CDR3 is given with its conserved first and last residue. Fields, in order: J gene, V gene, clone size, D gene, CDR3 protein, CDR3 DNA. D genes are given only for firm matches. Not all rows give a size; the values are once, few, many and, for expanded clones, a class.

>TRBJ2-2|TRBV24-1|NA|NA
CATSDFQGTNTGELFF
TGTGCCACCAGTGATTTCCAGGGCACGAACACCGGGGAGCTGTTTTTT
>TRBJ2-7|TRBV6-2/TRBV6-3|NA|TRBD2
CASSYGSYWTSGAYEQYF
TGTGCCAGCAGTTATGGATCATATTGGACTAGCGGAGCCTACGAGCAGTACTTC
>TRBJ1-5|TRBV3-1/TRBV3-2|NA|NA
CASSPGLFQPQHF
TGTGCCAGCAGCCCCGGACTGTTTCAGCCCCAGCATTTT
>TRBJ1-2|TRBV28|NA|NA
CASRMSLGYGYTF
TGTGCCAGCCGAATGTCTCTGGGCTATGGCTACACCTTC
>TRBJ1-2|TRBV23-1|few|TRBD1
CASSQSPKWTGENYGYTF
TGCGCCAGCAGTCAATCCCCCAAATGGACAGGGGAAAACTATGGCTACACCTTC
>TRBJ1-5|TRBV6-5|NA|NA
CASSPQTAMFQPQHF
TGTGCCAGCAGTCCTCAGACAGCTATGTTTCAGCCCCAGCATTTT
>TRBJ2-1|TRBV10-3|NA|TRBD2
CAISESGGEDNEQFF
TGTGCCATCAGTGAGTCCGGGGGGGAAGACAATGAGCAGTTCTTC
>TRBJ1-1|TRBV28|NA|NA
CASLNPLLTEAFF
TGTGCCAGCCTAAATCCGCTCCTGACTGAAGCTTTCTTT
>TRBJ1-2|TRBV7-2|NA|NA
CASSQDSYGYTF
TGTGCCAGCAGCCAGGACAGCTATGGCTACACCTTC
>TRBJ1-1|TRBV4-1|NA|NA
CASSQDYGIAAFF
TGCGCCAGCAGCCAAGATTACGGGATCGCAGCTTTCTTT
>TRBJ1-2|TRBV27|NA|TRBD1
CASSLSTGAYGYTF
TGTGCCAGCAGTTTGTCGACAGGGGCCTATGGCTACACCTTC
>TRBJ2-7|TRBV7-2|NA|NA
CASSLNQGGEQYF
TGTGCCAGCAGCTTGAACCAGGGTGGCGAGCAGTACTTC
>TRBJ2-5|TRBV10-2|NA|NA
CASSFTGETQYF
TGCGCCAGCAGTTTTACAGGGGAGACCCAGTACTTC
>TRBJ2-1|TRBV27|NA|NA
CASRMAGGGYNEQFF
TGTGCCAGCAGGATGGCAGGCGGAGGGTACAATGAGCAGTTCTTC
>TRBJ1-2|TRBV7-9|once|TRBD1
CASSIPTGVDGYTF
TGTGCCAGCAGCATACCCACAGGGGTGGATGGCTACACCTTC
>TRBJ1-5|TRBV30|NA|NA
CAWSVSDQPQHF
TGTGCCTGGAGTGTAAGTGACCAGCCCCAGCATTTT
>TRBJ2-1|TRBV5-1|NA|NA
CASYQDRRYEQFF
TGCGCCAGCTACCAGGACCGGCGGTATGAGCAGTTCTTC
>TRBJ1-2|TRBV20-1|NA|NA
CSASRRQNGYGYTF
TGCAGTGCTAGTCGGCGGCAGAATGGCTATGGCTACACCTTC
>TRBJ2-2|TRBV29-1|NA|NA
CSVEGTRGWNTGELFF
TGCAGCGTTGAAGGGACCCGAGGATGGAACACCGGGGAGCTGTTTTTT
>TRBJ2-7|TRBV3-1/TRBV3-2|few|NA
CASSQEGLAGRHEQYF
TGTGCCAGCAGCCAAGAAGGACTGGCGGGGAGGCACGAGCAGTACTTC
>TRBJ2-2|TRBV29-1|NA|NA
CSVEVFQGELFF
TGCAGCGTTGAAGTATTTCAGGGGGAGCTGTTTTTT
>TRBJ2-2|TRBV10-1|NA|TRBD1
CASSDYRGPVTGELFF
TGCGCCAGCAGTGACTACAGGGGGCCCGTTACCGGGGAGCTGTTTTTT
>TRBJ1-2|TRBV4-1|NA|NA
CASSQGGGRGNYGYTF
TGCGCCAGCAGCCAAGGGGGGGGCAGGGGCAATTATGGCTACACCTTC
>TRBJ2-1|TRBV7-9|NA|NA
CASSLAPRTTYNEQFF
TGTGCCAGCAGCTTAGCTCCTAGAACAACCTACAATGAGCAGTTCTTC
>TRBJ1-2|TRBV7-9|NA|TRBD1
CASSIDGTGGYTF
TGTGCCAGCAGCATAGACGGGACAGGAGGCTACACCTTC
>TRBJ1-1|TRBV19|NA|NA
CASSSRKGGLNTEAFF
TGTGCCAGTAGTTCCAGAAAGGGGGGGTTGAACACTGAAGCTTTCTTT